This T cell receptor beta chain was retrieved from a study of control samples from healthy donors and cancer patients. CDR1 is SGDLS and CDR2 is YYNGEE in the germline V gene. There are 15 residues in the CDR3. Trimming removed 3 bases from V and 3 bases from J; junction bases left unmatched: 6. This clone was counted many times. Sequenced by immunoSEQ multiplex PCR; TCRdb stores in-frame clones only, minus some. The sample holds 250,000 to 300,000 clones, over 75% seen once. This sequence originates from a woman aged 55-69 years with lung cancer. V and J are TRBV9 and TRBJ1-2, with 9 bases matching TRBD1. Specimen: PBMCs. The CDR3: CASSAGQGGDYGYTF. The DNA for the CDR3 is TGTGCCAGCAGCGCGGGACAGGGAGGCGACTATGGCTACACCTTC.